Listed below are T cell receptor beta chains from one sample, sequenced in a study of response to subunit inactivated influenza vaccine. TCRdb re-called the RT-PCR reads through MiXCR, storing one row per CDR3 protein. There are approximately 730,000 distinct CDR3 sequences in the sample; about 14% occur only once, and around 7.3% lies in the top ten. The material sequenced was PBMCs from blood, taken 14 days before vaccination. These TCRs come from a man aged 50 to 60 who received an inactivated influenza vaccine. The CDR3 runs from the conserved cysteine through the conserved F or W. D genes are given only for firm matches. Expanded clones are given a class, and other clones once, few, many or no size at all.

V: TRBV10-1
J: TRBJ2-1
size: -
length: 13
D: -
DNA: TGCGCCAGCAGTGGTCCAGGGAGGTATGAGCAGTTCTTC
CDR3: CASSGPGRYEQFF

V: TRBV29-1
J: TRBJ2-1
size: few
length: 16
D: -
DNA: TGCAGCGTTCAAGCCCCAGGAGCGGAGGCCTACAATGAGCAGTTCTTC
CDR3: CSVQAPGAEAYNEQFF

V: TRBV12-3/TRBV12-4
J: TRBJ2-2
size: many
length: 16
D: TRBD1
DNA: TGTGCCAGCAGTCCGGGACAGGGGACGAACACCGGGGAGCTGTTTTTT
CDR3: CASSPGQGTNTGELFF

V: TRBV27
J: TRBJ2-7
size: many
length: 14
D: TRBD2
DNA: TGTGCCAGCAGTTTTTTCGCGGGAGGGTACGAGCAGTACTTC
CDR3: CASSFFAGGYEQYF

V: TRBV15
J: TRBJ2-1
size: few
length: 14
D: -
DNA: TGTGCCACCCATCCGGGGAGGGGGACGGATGAGCAGTTCTTC
CDR3: CATHPGRGTDEQFF

V: TRBV5-1
J: TRBJ1-1
size: -
length: 14
D: -
DNA: TGCGCCAGCGGACTGAATGAGGGCTCAGCTGAAGCTTTCTTT
CDR3: CASGLNEGSAEAFF

V: TRBV5-1
J: TRBJ1-2
size: -
length: 14
D: -
DNA: TGCGCCAGCACAGGAAGGATTTCTAACTATGGCTACACCTTC
CDR3: CASTGRISNYGYTF

V: TRBV12-3/TRBV12-4
J: TRBJ2-3
size: few
length: 14
D: TRBD2
DNA: TGTGCCAGCACCGATAGCGGGATCACAGATACGCAGTATTTT
CDR3: CASTDSGITDTQYF

V: TRBV28
J: TRBJ2-1
size: -
length: 19
D: TRBD2
DNA: TGTGCCAGCAGGTTTACCCTCCAAGGACTAGCGGGAGGGTTCAATGAGCAGTTCTTC
CDR3: CASRFTLQGLAGGFNEQFF

V: TRBV5-1
J: TRBJ2-1
size: many
length: 14
D: -
DNA: TGCGCCAGCAGCTCCGGGACGGGATACAATGAGCAGTTCTTC
CDR3: CASSSGTGYNEQFF

V: TRBV6-1
J: TRBJ2-1
size: few
length: 16
D: TRBD2
DNA: TGTGCCAGCAGCAGACTAGCGGGAGCAAGGTACAATGAGCAGTTCTTC
CDR3: CASSRLAGARYNEQFF

V: TRBV5-4
J: TRBJ2-5
size: few
length: 13
D: -
DNA: TGTGCCAGCACCCACGACGACCAAGAGACCCAGTACTTC
CDR3: CASTHDDQETQYF

V: TRBV12-3/TRBV12-4
J: TRBJ1-1
size: -
length: 15
D: TRBD1
DNA: TGTGCCAGCAGTCCGCCGGGACAGAAGAACACTGAAGCTTTCTTT
CDR3: CASSPPGQKNTEAFF

V: TRBV7-2
J: TRBJ2-1
size: -
length: 16
D: TRBD2
DNA: TGTGCCAGCAGCTTAGCTGGGCATATCGCGGGGGGGCCTCAGTTCTTC
CDR3: CASSLAGHIAGGPQFF

V: TRBV5-1
J: TRBJ2-7
size: -
length: 14
D: -
DNA: -
CDR3: CASSLVVAGGALVF